The T cell receptor (beta chain) under discussion was sequenced for a study of blood T cell repertoires in COVID-19. Across the whole study: Sites across the United States, Italy and Spain contributed samples from acute and convalescent COVID-19.

In the original processing: By means of reference gene primer amplification, nucleated cell counts were estimated. Libraries were prepared by immunoSEQ multiplex PCR; TCRdb keeps only in-frame clonotypes and omits some of them. V and J calls and clone size are given by that table; D and trimming were obtained from the DNA. The table lists approximately 70,000 clones, 75% to 95% of them singletons, with roughly 13% in the top ten. The CDR3 has 15 residues. Per the germline V gene, CDR1 is SEHNR and CDR2 is FQNEAQ (reference sequence). Trimming removed 1 base from V and 2 bases from J, with 12 bases in between.

The sequencing input was peripheral blood. The sequence derives from a human donor with active COVID-19. The donor label of this sample is uncertain. The chain has TRBV7-9 and TRBJ2-7, with D possibly being TRBD2 (5 bases). The CDR3 DNA reads TGTGCCAGCAGCTTAGAACCGGGAATGGCCTACGAGCAGTACTTC. It is translated as CASSLEPGMAYEQYF.